What follows are 13 T cell receptor beta chains derived from one specimen sequenced in a study of cytomegalovirus exposure and HLA in healthy donors. Sequencing was performed with immunoSEQ multiplex PCR; in TCRdb, only in-frame clones are kept and a portion is missing. The sample has 71,000 or so clones, roughly 94% seen once. Material for sequencing was PBMCs. All receptors derive from a young man in good health and CMV-seropositive.

The V call is TRBV19, the J call TRBJ1-5; the D gene is possibly TRBD1 (6 bases). Germline V gene data show CDR1 as LNHDA and CDR2 as SQIVND (reference sequence). This CDR3 has 17 amino acids. The V gene lost 0 bases and the J gene lost 2 bases, with 14 bases spanning the gap. CDR3 loop: CASSIDQGGLGNQPQHF. In DNA form, the CDR3 reads TGTGCCAGTAGTATAGATCAAGGGGGTCTTGGCAATCAGCCCCAGCATTTT.

This clone was recorded only once. The chain is built from TRBV9 and TRBJ1-6; possibly TRBD1 for D (6 bases). Germline CDR1 reads SGDLS; CDR2 reads YYNGEE. The CDR3 runs to 12 residues. Trimming took off 4 bases at V and 9 bases at J, with 8 bases between the two ends. The CDR3 here is CASSLQGSPLHF. The CDR3 nucleotides are TGTGCCAGCAGCTTACAGGGTTCACCCCTCCACTTT.

The chain carries TRBV10-2 and TRBJ2-1, with a possible D match to TRBD1 (5 bases). Germline V CDR1 and CDR2: WSHSY, SAAADI. The CDR3 is 16 amino acids. V was clipped by 6 bases and J by 5 bases, with 20 bases between them. The chain's CDR3 is CASRDLFDSDNNEQFF. The CDR3 DNA reads TGCGCCAGCAGGGACCTTTTCGATTCGGACAACAATGAGCAGTTCTTC.

The chain joins TRBV19 to TRBJ1-3; no reliable D call. Trimming removed 7 bases from V and 2 bases from J, with 15 bases in between. This CDR3 spans 15 amino acids. Germline CDR1 reads LNHDA; CDR2 reads SQIVND (reference sequence). CDR3 protein: CASKTPGSTGNTIYF. CDR3 nucleotides: TGTGCCAGTAAGACACCGGGGAGCACTGGAAACACCATATATTTT. The whole variable domain, remainder taken from reference TRBV19 and TRBJ1-3, is DGGITQSPKYLFRKEGQNVTLSCEQNLNHDAMYWYRQDPGQGLRLIYYSQIVNDFQKGDIAEGYSVSREKKESFPLTVTSAQKNPTAFYLCASKTPGSTGNTIYFGEGSWLTVV.

This chain joins TRBV4-1 and TRBJ2-7, with D possibly matching TRBD2 (5 bases). This CDR3 region has 16 residues. The V gene's germline CDR1 is MGHRA and CDR2 YSYEKL. V was shortened by 0 bases and J by 2 bases, with 14 bases between the two germline ends. DNA of the CDR3: TGCGCCAGCAGCCAAGAGGAGGAACTCTTCCCCTACGAGCAGTACTTC. This translates into CASSQEEELFPYEQYF.

The V call is TRBV5-4, the J call TRBJ2-1; TRBD2 matches at 11 bases. There are 16 residues in the CDR3. The V gene's germline CDR1 is SGHNT and CDR2 YYREEE (reference sequence). Losses at the gene ends were 4 bases for V and 7 bases for J; bases not matched to a gene: 10. The CDR3 sequence is CASSIISGRARNEQFF. CDR3 DNA: TGTGCCAGCAGCATAATTAGCGGGAGGGCCAGGAATGAGCAGTTCTTC.

The V gene is TRBV2, the J gene TRBJ2-4; D gene uncertain. The CDR3 runs 15 residues. V was pared by 6 bases and J by 0 bases, with 12 bases between. The germline V gene has CDR1 SNHLY and CDR2 FYNNEI. The CDR3 region is CASSYHSIAKNIQYF. As DNA, the CDR3 is TGTGCCAGCAGCTATCACTCAATAGCCAAAAACATTCAGTACTTC. Using reference TRBV2 and TRBJ2-4 for the parts outside the CDR3, the full variable domain is EPEVTQTPSHQVTQMGQEVILRCVPISNHLYFYWYRQILGQKVEFLVSFYNNEISEKSEIFDDQFSVERPDGSNFTLKIRSTKLEDSAMYFCASSYHSIAKNIQYFGAGTRLSVL.

V usage is TRBV6-5 and J usage is TRBJ2-1; D might be TRBD1 (6 bases). V lost 5 bases to trimming and J lost 4 bases, with 9 bases between them. The CDR3 runs 13 residues. In germline, CDR1 is MNHEY, CDR2 SVGAGI. CDR3 DNA sequence: TGTGCCAGCAGTCGGACAGCTTACAATGAGCAGTTCTTC. Its protein product is CASSRTAYNEQFF.

The chain combines TRBV4-1 with TRBJ2-5; 8 bases agree with TRBD2. Losses at the gene ends were 0 bases for V and 5 bases for J; bases not matched to a gene: 14. The CDR3 is 18 residues long. Germline-derived CDR1 and CDR2 are MGHRA and YSYEKL. DNA for the CDR3: TGCGCCAGCAGCCAAGATACTCCGGGGGGGGGAACCTTGGAGACCCAGTACTTC. This codes for CASSQDTPGGGTLETQYF.

The V gene is TRBV29-1, the J gene TRBJ1-2; 7 bases are a match to TRBD1. Germline CDR1 reads SQVTM; CDR2 reads ANQGSEA. The ends lost 5 bases at V and 4 bases at J; junction bases unmatched: 4. CDR3 length equals 12 residues. CDR3 in amino acids: CSVNRGGYGYTF. CDR3 DNA sequence: TGCAGCGTTAACAGGGGAGGCTATGGCTACACCTTC.

This clone appeared once. This chain uses TRBV21-1 with TRBJ2-1; TRBD2 is the table's D call and was not checked against the DNA. TRBV21-1 is an annotated pseudogene. This CDR3 is built from 16 residues. The CDR3 DNA reads as TGTGCCAGCAGCCCCTTTCTAGCGGGCCTCCACAATGAGCAGTTCTTC. This codes for CASSPFLAGLHNEQFF.

V and J are TRBV5-6 and TRBJ2-5, with TRBD2 matching 14 bases. The CDR3 totals 19 residues. CDR1 is SGHDT and CDR2 is YYEEEE in the germline V gene. Losses at the gene ends were 4 bases for V and 5 bases for J; bases not matched to a gene: 16. This chain's CDR3 is CASSLPGGTSGGSEETQYF. Written as DNA, the CDR3 is TGTGCCAGCAGCCTACCGGGGGGGACTAGCGGGGGATCAGAGGAGACCCAGTACTTC.

The J gene is TRBJ2-1, the V gene TRBV30; 9 bases fit TRBD1. The trim removed 3 bases at V and 4 bases at J, leaving 1 base unmatched. Germline assignment: CDR1 GTSNPN and CDR2 SVGIG (reference sequence). The CDR3 runs 13 residues. In DNA, the CDR3 is TGTGCCTGGAGGGACAGGGGTTACAATGAGCAGTTCTTC. Protein: CAWRDRGYNEQFF.